Shown below are 2 T cell receptor beta chains from a single sample sequenced in a study of graft-versus-host responses after intestinal transplantation. Lamina propria and intraepithelial lymphocytes were released by processing graft tissue. Assay: immunoSEQ multiplex PCR; the TCRdb copy retains only in-frame clones and omits some. The sample shows 9,500 to 10,000 clones, about 81% of them seen only once. Sample: ileum tissue, taken 527 days after intestinal transplant. The source of these receptors is a human patient who received an intestinal transplant, so some T cells may come from the graft donor.

The chain carries TRBV9 and TRBJ2-3, with 8 nucleotides matching TRBD2. V lost 3 bases to trimming and J lost 2 bases; unmatched junction nucleotides: 8. Per germline, CDR1 SGDLS and CDR2 YYNGEE. The CDR3 loop spans 16 amino acids. CDR3: CASSAEAGALTDTQYF. As DNA, the CDR3 is TGTGCCAGCAGCGCAGAAGCGGGGGCTCTCACAGATACGCAGTATTTT.

This chain links TRBV14 with TRBJ2-7; possibly TRBD1 for D (6 bases). CDR3 length: 18 residues. Trimming left V 4 bases short and J 2 bases short, with 24 bases between. The germline V gene has CDR1 SGHDN and CDR2 FVKESK. Here the CDR3 reads CASSPRGYFRTVPYEQYF. The CDR3 region has the DNA TGTGCCAGCAGCCCAAGGGGGTACTTTCGGACAGTACCCTACGAGCAGTACTTC. The complete variable domain, with remaining parts taken from reference TRBV14 and TRBJ2-7, reads EAGVTQFPSHSVIEKGQTVTLRCDPISGHDNLYWYRRVMGKEIKFLLHFVKESKQDESGMPNNRFLAERTGGTYSTLKVQPAELEDSGVYFCASSPRGYFRTVPYEQYFGPGTRLTVT.